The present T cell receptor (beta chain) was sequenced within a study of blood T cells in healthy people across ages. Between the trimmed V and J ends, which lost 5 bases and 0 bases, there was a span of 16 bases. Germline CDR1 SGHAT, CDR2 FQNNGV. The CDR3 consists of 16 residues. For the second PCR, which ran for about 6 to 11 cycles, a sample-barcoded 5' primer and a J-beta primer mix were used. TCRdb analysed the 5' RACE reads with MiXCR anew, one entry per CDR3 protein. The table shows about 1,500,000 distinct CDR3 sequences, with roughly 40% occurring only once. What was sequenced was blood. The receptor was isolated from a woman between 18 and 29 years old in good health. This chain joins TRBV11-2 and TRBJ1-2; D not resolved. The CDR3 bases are TGTGCCAGCAGCCCAGGTCATGGGATCGCTAACTATGGCTACACCTTC. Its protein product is CASSPGHGIANYGYTF. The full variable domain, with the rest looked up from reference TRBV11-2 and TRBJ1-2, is EAGVAQSPRYKIIEKRQSVAFWCNPISGHATLYWYQQILGQGPKLLIQFQNNGVVDDSQLPKDRFSAERLKGVDSTLKIQPAKLEDSAVYLCASSPGHGIANYGYTFGSGTRLTVV.